These 26 T cell receptor beta chains originate from one sample sequenced in a study of T cell responses to AZD1222 COVID-19 vaccine. The repertoire was sequenced with immunoSEQ multiplex PCR; TCRdb's copy has only in-frame clones and lacks some. The sample consists of fewer than 140,000 clones, almost 90% of them appearing once. The sequencing here drew on peripheral blood, taken on day 0 of AZD1222 vaccination. The receptors derive from an adult in good health.

V and J are TRBV5-1 and TRBJ1-4; no reliable D call. CDR3 length equals 14 residues. Germline CDR1 and CDR2: SGHRS and YFSETQ. Trimming pared 3 bases from V and 2 bases from J, leaving 8 bases between. CDR3 DNA: TGCGCCAGCAGCTCGGGGAGTACTAATGAAAAACTGTTTTTT. As protein: CASSSGSTNEKLFF.

This chain connects TRBV25-1 to TRBJ1-5; TRBD1 is a possible D gene (6 bases). CDR1 MGHDK and CDR2 SYGVNS come from the germline V gene. The V gene lost 4 bases and the J gene lost 7 bases, with 14 bases spanning the gap. There are 14 residues in the CDR3. CDR3 nucleotide sequence: TGTGCCAGCAGTGGGACAACAGGGCGGCAGCCCCAGCATTTT. Residues: CASSGTTGRQPQHF.

V and J are TRBV5-1 and TRBJ2-7, with TRBD1 identical over 8 bases. CDR1 SGHRS and CDR2 YFSETQ come from the germline V gene. Trimming at V came to 0 bases and at J to 2 bases, leaving 4 bases not matched to a gene. The CDR3 sequence is 15 residues long. The chain's CDR3 is CASSLVQGATYEQYF. The CDR3 coding sequence is TGCGCCAGCAGCTTGGTCCAGGGGGCCACCTACGAGCAGTACTTC.

In its sample, this clone was seen once. The chain uses TRBV5-1 and TRBJ1-4; perhaps TRBD1 as D (6 bases). CDR1 SGHRS and CDR2 YFSETQ come from the germline V gene. The CDR3 length is 14 residues. With 5 bases removed from V and 4 bases from J, the gap between germline ends came to 12 bases. The CDR3 nucleotides are TGCGCCAGCAGGAACGGACAGAATAATGAAAAACTGTTTTTT. Translating gives CASRNGQNNEKLFF.

The V call is TRBV13, the J call TRBJ1-2, with no clear D. Trimming took 6 bases from V and 8 from J, leaving 13 bases between them. The germline V gene has CDR1 PRHDT and CDR2 FYEKMQ (reference sequence). The CDR3 is made up of 12 amino acids. In DNA form, the CDR3 reads TGTGCCAGCAGACGCCGGGAGGCAGGCTACACCTTC. As protein: CASRRREAGYTF.

This chain joins TRBV11-1 and TRBJ1-2; tentative D call: TRBD1 (6 bases). The CDR3 is 14 residues long. The V and J ends lost 5 bases and 1 base respectively, with 11 bases between them. Per the germline V gene, CDR1 is SGHAT and CDR2 is FQDESV (reference sequence). The CDR3 coding sequence is TGTGCCAGCAGCCCGCGACAGGTTAACTATGGCTACACCTTC. Translating gives CASSPRQVNYGYTF.

The chain is built from TRBV9 and TRBJ2-1; 7 nucleotides agree with TRBD2. The trim removed 6 bases at V and 0 bases at J, leaving 6 bases unmatched. CDR1 is SGDLS and CDR2 is YYNGEE in the germline V gene. The length of the CDR3 is 15 residues. CDR3 protein: CASNKLADSYNEQFF. DNA for the CDR3: TGTGCCAGCAACAAGCTAGCGGACTCCTACAATGAGCAGTTCTTC.

About this clone: Mismatch with germline at one junction end may stem from a read error. CDR3 bases: TGTGCCAGCAGCTTAAACGGACCTGGCTCCTCCCAGGTGATCTTT. This translates into CASSLNGPGSSQVIF. The gene calls are TRBV11-2 and TRBJ1-1; D is undetermined. Germline CDR1 SGHAT, CDR2 FQNNGV. CDR3 length equals 15 residues.

The genes are TRBV7-6 and TRBJ1-1, with 8 nucleotides matching TRBD1. The germline gives CDR1 SGHVS, CDR2 FNYEAQ. The CDR3 contains 16 residues. J was trimmed by 5 bases and V by 2 bases; bases with no gene match: 10. The CDR3 coding sequence is TGTGCCAGCAGCTTATTTAGTACAGGGGGAAGTACTGAAGCTTTCTTT. Protein: CASSLFSTGGSTEAFF.

CDR3 sequence: CASSQVKDTQYF. For the CDR3, the DNA is TGTGCCAGCAGCCAAGTCAAGGATACGCAGTATTTT. V usage is TRBV4-2 and J usage is TRBJ2-3; no clear D gene. The CDR3 has 12 amino acids. CDR1 is LGHNA and CDR2 is YNFKEQ in the germline V gene. Trimming shortened V by 1 base and J by 6 bases, and 5 bases separated the two germline ends.

The DNA for the CDR3 is TGTGCCAGCAGCGTACAGACCTCTGGAAACACCATATATTTT. This sequence encodes CASSVQTSGNTIYF. This sequence joins TRBV9 and TRBJ1-3; D uncertain. In germline, CDR1 is SGDLS, CDR2 YYNGEE. Trimming removed 1 base at V and 0 bases at J, with 5 bases between. This CDR3 has 14 residues.

The CDR3 DNA follows: TGCGCCAGCAGCTTGGCAACGGGGGGAACCGGGGAGCTGTTTTTT. As protein: CASSLATGGTGELFF. This rearrangement joins TRBV5-1 to TRBJ2-2, with 7 bases lining up with TRBD2. The CDR3 spans 15 residues. Germline V gives CDR1 SGHRS, CDR2 YFSETQ. J gave up 5 bases and V 0 bases, and 4 bases lay outside the gene matches.

This chain links TRBV28 with TRBJ1-6, with D possibly being TRBD1 (6 bases). Trimming cost V 5 bases and J 5 bases, with 10 bases left between them. CDR1 is MDHEN and CDR2 is SYDVKM in the germline V gene. The CDR3 length is 14 residues. The CDR3 DNA reads as TGTGCCAGCAGTCCCGGACAGAATAATTCACCCCTCCACTTT. Its protein is CASSPGQNNSPLHF.

This clone was detected once. The rearrangement joins TRBV7-3 to TRBJ2-7, with 7 bases matching TRBD2. Germline trimming cut 0 bases from V and 3 bases from J; bases unmatched to any gene: 2. The length of the CDR3 is 14 residues. The germline V gene encodes CDR1 SGHTA and CDR2 FQGTGA. The CDR3 sequence: CASSLTGGSYEQYF. The CDR3 region has the DNA TGTGCCAGCAGCTTAACCGGCGGGAGCTACGAGCAGTACTTC.

CDR3 loop: CASVPTGANTEAFF. Written as DNA, the CDR3 is TGTGCCAGCGTCCCGACAGGAGCGAACACTGAAGCTTTCTTT. The rearrangement links TRBV21-1 to TRBJ1-1; the table names TRBD1, a call not compared with the DNA. TRBV21-1 corresponds to a pseudogene. The CDR3 has 14 residues.

The chain links TRBV6-5 to TRBJ2-7, with D perhaps assigned TRBD1 or TRBD2 (5 bases each). CDR3 length: 14 residues. Trimming shortened V by 5 bases and J by 4 bases, and 15 bases separated the two germline ends. Looked up from germline, CDR1 is MNHEY and CDR2 is SVGAGI. This CDR3 reads CASSPRDGQYEQYF. In DNA, the CDR3 is TGTGCCAGCAGTCCCCGGGACGGTCAATACGAGCAGTACTTC.

The rearrangement links TRBV18 to TRBJ1-2; D is undetermined. CDR1 is KGHSH and CDR2 is LQKENI in the germline V gene. With 1 base removed from V and 6 bases from J, the gap between germline ends came to 12 bases. The CDR3 loop spans 14 amino acids. CDR3 bases: TGTGCCAGCTCACCACAGGTGGTTGCTGATGGCTACACCTTC. Its translation: CASSPQVVADGYTF.

The gene calls are TRBV11-3 and TRBJ1-1; tentatively, D is TRBD1 (6 bases). Germline loops: CDR1 SGHNT, CDR2 YENEEA. V lost 4 bases and J lost 2, with 8 bases in between. The CDR3 length is 13 residues. This chain's CDR3 is CASSWGPNTEAFF. The CDR3, as DNA: TGTGCCAGCAGCTGGGGGCCTAACACTGAAGCTTTCTTT.

The V and J genes are TRBV6-5 and TRBJ1-1, with D maybe TRBD1 (6 bases). The V end was cut by 5 bases, the J end by 3 bases, with 13 bases between. Germline values: CDR1 MNHEY, CDR2 SVGAGI. The CDR3 covers 14 residues. The CDR3 nucleotides read TGTGCCAGCAGTAGAACAGGGACCCACACTGAAGCTTTCTTT. It translates to CASSRTGTHTEAFF.

This rearrangement joins TRBV10-2 to TRBJ1-1; D gene unclear. The germline V gene has CDR1 WSHSY and CDR2 SAAADI. V was clipped by 6 bases and J by 5 bases, with 10 bases between them. The CDR3 consists of 12 residues. The CDR3 loop is CASRLGETEAFF. CDR3 DNA sequence: TGCGCCAGCAGGTTGGGTGAGACTGAAGCTTTCTTT.

This sequence joins TRBV9 and TRBJ1-3, with a possible D match to TRBD1 (5 bases). Between the trimmed V and J ends, which lost 4 bases and 2 bases, there was a span of 7 bases. Germline assignment: CDR1 SGDLS and CDR2 YYNGEE. CDR3 length: 13 residues. CDR3 sequence: CASSPGAGNTIYF. CDR3 in DNA: TGTGCCAGCAGCCCGGGGGCTGGAAACACCATATATTTT.

This clone occurred once. The chain employs TRBV28 and TRBJ1-5; D is unresolved. The length of the CDR3 is 17 residues. Germline lookup yields CDR1 MDHEN and CDR2 SYDVKM. Trimming pared 5 bases from V and 2 bases from J, leaving 19 bases between. CDR3 bases: TGTGCCAGCAGTCCGTCTGTAACCCCCCGGGGCAATCAGCCCCAGCATTTT. Encoded protein: CASSPSVTPRGNQPQHF.

The chain is built from TRBV11-3 and TRBJ2-2, with 14 nucleotides matching TRBD2. This CDR3 comprises 15 residues. CDR1 and CDR2 (germline): SGHNT, YENEEA. Trimming removed 5 bases from V and 6 bases from J; junction bases left unmatched: 2. The CDR3 loop reads CASSLGLAGAGELFF. The CDR3 bases are TGTGCCAGCAGCCTGGGACTAGCGGGAGCCGGGGAGCTGTTTTTT.

This chain connects TRBV18 to TRBJ2-6; D not resolved. Between the trimmed V and J ends, which lost 2 bases and 4 bases, there was a span of 9 bases. Germline V gene data show CDR1 as KGHSH and CDR2 as LQKENI. The CDR3 is 15 amino acids. DNA of the CDR3: TGTGCCAGCTCACCAGGCCCAGCAGGGGCCAACGTCCTGACTTTC. Amino acids: CASSPGPAGANVLTF.

CDR3 nucleotide sequence: TGTGCCAGTAGCAACGCCCTCAGGGGGGGCCTATATGGCTACACCTTC. Its translation: CASSNALRGGLYGYTF. V and J are TRBV19 and TRBJ1-2; 7 nucleotides match TRBD1. The germline V gene has CDR1 LNHDA and CDR2 SQIVND (reference sequence). With V trimmed by 6 bases and J by 5 bases, 15 bases remained unmatched. CDR3 size: 16 residues.

The V gene is TRBV9, the J gene TRBJ2-2; the match to TRBD2 covers 7 bases. After removal of 0 bases from V and 2 bases from J, the junction contained 7 bases not matched to a gene. The CDR3 extends over 17 amino acids. Germline V gene sequence: CDR1 SGDLS, CDR2 YYNGEE. The CDR3 protein is CASSVEPAGRNTGELFF. For the CDR3, the DNA is TGTGCCAGCAGCGTAGAGCCAGCGGGACGCAACACCGGGGAGCTGTTTTTT.